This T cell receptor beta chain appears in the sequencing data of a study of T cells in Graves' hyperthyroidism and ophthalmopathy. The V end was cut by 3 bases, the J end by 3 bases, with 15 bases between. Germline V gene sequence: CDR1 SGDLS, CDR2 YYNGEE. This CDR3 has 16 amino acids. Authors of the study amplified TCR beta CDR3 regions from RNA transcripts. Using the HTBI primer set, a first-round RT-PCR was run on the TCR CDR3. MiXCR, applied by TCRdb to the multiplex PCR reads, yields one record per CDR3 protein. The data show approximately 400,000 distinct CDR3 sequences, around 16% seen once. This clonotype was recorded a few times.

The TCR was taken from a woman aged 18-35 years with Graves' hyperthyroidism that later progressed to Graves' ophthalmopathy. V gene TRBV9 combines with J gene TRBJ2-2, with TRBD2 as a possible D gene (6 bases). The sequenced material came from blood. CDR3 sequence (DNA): TGTGCCAGCAGCGCAAGCCGGGACTCATACACCGGGGAGCTGTTTTTT. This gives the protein CASSASRDSYTGELFF.